This is a list of T cell receptor beta chains from one sample in a study of blood T cell repertoires in COVID-19. The repertoire was sequenced with immunoSEQ multiplex PCR; TCRdb's copy has only in-frame clones and lacks some. The sample includes some 100,000 clones, about 85% of them seen just once. The sequenced sample was peripheral blood. Receptors were obtained from a man aged 45-65 years with active or convalescent COVID-19. Both conserved end residues are part of each CDR3. Fields, in order: V gene, clone size, CDR3 length, J gene, D gene, CDR3 DNA, CDR3 protein. A D gene is named only where the DNA matches it firmly. Size is omitted from some rows. Given values are once, few, many or a class for expanded clones.

V: TRBV9; size: .; length: 13; J: TRBJ1-1; D: .; DNA: TGTGCCAGCAGCGTAGACTGGAACACTGAAGCTTTCTTT; CDR3: CASSVDWNTEAFF
V: TRBV9; size: .; length: 15; J: TRBJ1-2; D: .; DNA: TGTGCCAGCAGCGTAGGTAGCGGGGGGGACTATGGCTACACCTTC; CDR3: CASSVGSGGDYGYTF
V: TRBV7-9; size: few; length: 12; J: TRBJ1-1; D: .; DNA: TGTGCCAGCAGCGGAGAGGGGGCTGAAGCTTTCTTT; CDR3: CASSGEGAEAFF
V: TRBV11-1; size: few; length: 15; J: TRBJ2-3; D: TRBD2; DNA: TGTGCCAGCAGCTCACGGGGGGGGTCGACAGATACGCAGTATTTT; CDR3: CASSSRGGSTDTQYF
V: TRBV28; size: .; length: 15; J: TRBJ2-7; D: .; DNA: TGTGCCAGCAGTCTCCAACCGGGACTGGACTACGAGCAGTACTTC; CDR3: CASSLQPGLDYEQYF
V: TRBV6-6; size: .; length: 18; J: TRBJ2-1; D: TRBD1; DNA: TGTGCCAGCAGTCCAAGACAGGGTGCAATGGCGACCTACAATGAGCAGTTCTTC; CDR3: CASSPRQGAMATYNEQFF
V: TRBV7-8; size: .; length: 16; J: TRBJ2-7; D: TRBD2; DNA: TGTGCCAGCAGCTCGGGGGGGATGGGAGCGGCCTACGAGCAGTACTTC; CDR3: CASSSGGMGAAYEQYF
V: TRBV3-1/TRBV3-2; size: few; length: 17; J: TRBJ2-1; D: .; DNA: TGTGCCAGCAGCCAAGCGTCTGGCGGGGTCTCCTACAATGAGCAGTTCTTC; CDR3: CASSQASGGVSYNEQFF
V: TRBV12-5; size: .; length: 16; J: TRBJ2-1; D: TRBD2; DNA: TGTGCTAGTGGTTTGGTAGGGCTAGCGGGCTCCAATGAGCAGTTCTTC; CDR3: CASGLVGLAGSNEQFF
V: TRBV19; size: .; length: 14; J: TRBJ1-1; D: TRBD1; DNA: TGTGCCAGTAAACACAGGGGCATGAACACTGAAGCTTTCTTT; CDR3: CASKHRGMNTEAFF
V: TRBV5-1; size: .; length: 14; J: TRBJ2-7; D: .; DNA: TGCGCCAGCAGCTTGTTGGGCAGCTCCTACGAGCAGTACTTC; CDR3: CASSLLGSSYEQYF
V: TRBV11-2; size: once; length: 15; J: TRBJ1-5; D: TRBD1; DNA: TGTGCCAGCAGCCACGGGACAGGGAAGTCTCAGCCCCAGCATTTT; CDR3: CASSHGTGKSQPQHF
V: TRBV5-1; size: .; length: 13; J: TRBJ1-1; D: .; DNA: TGCGCCAGCAGCTTGACGGGGAACACTGAAGCTTTCTTT; CDR3: CASSLTGNTEAFF
V: TRBV27; size: .; length: 14; J: TRBJ2-1; D: TRBD1; DNA: TGTGCCAGCAGTGTGGGACAGACTTACAATGAGCAGTTCTTC; CDR3: CASSVGQTYNEQFF
V: TRBV27; size: .; length: 18; J: TRBJ2-7; D: TRBD2; DNA: TGTGCCAGCAGCCGGGACAGAAGGACTAGCGGGAGATTTTACGAGCAGTACTTC; CDR3: CASSRDRRTSGRFYEQYF
V: TRBV10-3; size: .; length: 17; J: TRBJ2-6; D: .; DNA: TGTGCCATCAGTCCCTCGGCGGGGTCCTCTGGGGCCAACGTCCTGACTTTC; CDR3: CAISPSAGSSGANVLTF
V: TRBV19; size: .; length: 15; J: TRBJ1-4; D: TRBD1; DNA: TGTGCCAGTAGTGTCCACAGGGGCCCTAATGAAAAACTGTTTTTT; CDR3: CASSVHRGPNEKLFF
V: TRBV29-1; size: .; length: 12; J: TRBJ1-1; D: .; DNA: TGCAGCGTGGGCGCGGGGGGGGATGAAGCTTTCTTT; CDR3: CSVGAGGDEAFF
V: TRBV6-5; size: .; length: 16; J: TRBJ1-2; D: TRBD1; DNA: TGTGCCAGCAGTTACTCGAATCCGGGACAGGGATATGGCTACACCTTC; CDR3: CASSYSNPGQGYGYTF
V: TRBV28; size: .; length: 16; J: TRBJ2-5; D: TRBD1; DNA: TGTGCCAGCAGTTTAACCACGGGACAGGCCCTTTTTGCCCAGTACTTC; CDR3: CASSLTTGQALFAQYF
V: TRBV19; size: once; length: 14; J: TRBJ2-7; D: TRBD2; DNA: TGTGCCAGTAGTTCTAGCGGGAGCTCCTACGAGCAGTACTTC; CDR3: CASSSSGSSYEQYF
V: TRBV5-6; size: .; length: 16; J: TRBJ2-2; D: .; DNA: TGTGCCAGCAGCCCCGCGGGTAGGGCGAACACCGGGGAGCTGTTTTTT; CDR3: CASSPAGRANTGELFF
V: TRBV9; size: .; length: 16; J: TRBJ2-5; D: TRBD2; DNA: TGTGCCAGCAGCCCAAAGGCGGCGGGAGGACGAAAGACCCAGTACTTC; CDR3: CASSPKAAGGRKTQYF
V: TRBV19; size: .; length: 13; J: TRBJ1-1; D: .; DNA: TGTGCCAGTAGTATAGGAGAGAGGACTGAAGCTTTCTTT; CDR3: CASSIGERTEAFF
V: TRBV6-5; size: few; length: 14; J: TRBJ2-2; D: .; DNA: TGTGCCAGTAGAGCGGGTGGGGACACCGGGGAGCTGTTTTTT; CDR3: CASRAGGDTGELFF
V: TRBV18; size: once; length: 12; J: TRBJ1-1; D: TRBD1; DNA: TGTGCCAGCTCATCACAGGGGTATGAAGCTTTCTTT; CDR3: CASSSQGYEAFF
V: TRBV24-1; size: .; length: 12; J: TRBJ1-2; D: .; DNA: TGTGCCACCAGTGGGATGACGGGAGGCTACACCTTC; CDR3: CATSGMTGGYTF
V: TRBV9; size: .; length: 16; J: TRBJ1-5; D: TRBD1; DNA: TGTGCCAGCAGCCAGGGGACAGGGGGGATCAGACAGCCCCAGCATTTT; CDR3: CASSQGTGGIRQPQHF
V: TRBV14; size: .; length: 14; J: TRBJ1-2; D: .; DNA: TGTGCCAGCAGCCAAGCCCCGGGTAACTATGGCTACACCTTC; CDR3: CASSQAPGNYGYTF